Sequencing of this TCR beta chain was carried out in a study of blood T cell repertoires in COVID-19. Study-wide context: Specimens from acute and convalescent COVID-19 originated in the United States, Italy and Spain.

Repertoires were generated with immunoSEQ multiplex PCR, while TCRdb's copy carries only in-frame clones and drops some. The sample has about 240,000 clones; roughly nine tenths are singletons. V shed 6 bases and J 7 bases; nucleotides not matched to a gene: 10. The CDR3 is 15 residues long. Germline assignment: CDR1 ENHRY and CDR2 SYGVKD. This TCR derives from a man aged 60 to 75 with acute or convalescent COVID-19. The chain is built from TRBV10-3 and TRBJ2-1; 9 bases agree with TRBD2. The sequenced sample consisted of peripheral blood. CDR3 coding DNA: TGTGCCATCAGCCACGCTAGCGGGGCGGGGAATGAGCAGTTCTTC. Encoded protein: CAISHASGAGNEQFF.